The clone carrying this TCR beta chain was seen a handful of times. Its target is unknown. This entry is derived from a study of Graves' ophthalmopathy and Graves' hyperthyroidism. V lost 3 bases to trimming and J lost 5 bases, with 13 bases between them. Germline V gene lookup returns CDR1 SQVTM and CDR2 ANQGSEA. CDR3 length: 13 amino acids. Amplified TCR beta CDR3 regions were obtained using RNA transcripts as template. First-round RT-PCR relied on HTBI primers, and a second-round multiplex PCR came next. MiXCR, applied by TCRdb to the multiplex PCR reads, yields one record per CDR3 protein. The table records some 1.1 million distinct CDR3 sequences, about 40% of them present only once. A diagnosis was made from clinical symptoms together with serum thyroxine, TRAb, thyroid ultrasound and orbital computed tomography. Notes on the study in general: Blood also contained most of the expanded thyroid clonotypes above 0.001 frequency.

Material for sequencing was peripheral blood or thyroid tissue (not recorded which). The rearrangement uses TRBV29-1 and TRBJ1-1, with D perhaps matching TRBD1 (5 bases). The source of this sequence is an adult man with Graves' hyperthyroidism. The CDR3 region is CSVEGRVGTEAFF. The DNA for the CDR3 is TGCAGCGTTGAGGGACGTGTAGGTACTGAAGCTTTCTTT.